Described below is a single T cell receptor (beta chain) sequence and its context. After extraction with the RNeasy kit, about 0.45 to 1 ug of the RNA was reverse transcribed using random hexamers. A single record per CDR3 protein comes from TCRdb applying MiXCR to the immunoSEQ multiplex PCR reads. The repertoire holds a few hundred thousand distinct CDR3 sequences, roughly nine tenths seen once, with about 0.15% in the top ten. The data belong to a study of CD8 T cells in Susac syndrome. Germline V gene lookup returns CDR1 LGHNA and CDR2 YSLEER. Trimming left V 0 bases short and J 1 base short, with 12 bases between. The CDR3 consists of 16 residues.

This sequence was found in a human donor with multiple sclerosis. The source material was CD8+ T cells from PBMCs. This sequence joins TRBV4-3 and TRBJ1-1; D is possibly TRBD1 (5 bases). CDR3 amino acids: CASSQEWGLQNTEAFF. CDR3 DNA: TGCGCCAGCAGCCAAGAATGGGGACTCCAGAACACTGAAGCTTTCTTT.